A selection of T cell receptor beta chains follows, all from one sample in a study of cytomegalovirus exposure and HLA in healthy donors. Profiling relied on immunoSEQ multiplex PCR, and the TCRdb table lists in-frame clones only, not all of them. The table has around 150,000 clones, approximately 76% seen once. The sample taken for sequencing was PBMCs. The origin of the receptors is a female donor in good health and CMV-seronegative. The CDR3 runs from the conserved cysteine through the conserved F or W. The D gene is left open where the match is weak. Some rows mark clone size as missing; the rest say once, few, many or name a class of expanded clone.

v_gene	d_gene	j_gene	abundance	CDR3aa	CDR3nt
TRBV25-1	TRBD1	TRBJ2-1	few	CASSDRDRAFEQFF	TGTGCCAGCAGTGATCGCGACAGGGCTTTTGAGCAGTTCTTC
TRBV19	TRBD1	TRBJ1-1	few	CASRDRDTEAFF	TGTGCCAGTAGAGACAGGGACACTGAAGCTTTCTTT
TRBV29-1	-	TRBJ2-7	-	CSGSGNSYEQYF	TGCAGCGGGAGCGGCAACTCCTACGAGCAGTACTTC
TRBV5-1	TRBD1	TRBJ2-3	-	CASSGGTGTDTQYF	TGCGCCAGCAGCGGGGGGACAGGGACCGATACGCAGTATTTT
TRBV7-3	-	TRBJ2-3	-	CASSLRGAPDTQYF	TGTGCCAGCAGCTTACGGGGGGCCCCCGATACGCAGTATTTT
TRBV15	TRBD1	TRBJ2-7	few	CATSKRDRGYEQYF	TGTGCCACCAGCAAACGGGACAGGGGTTACGAGCAGTACTTC
TRBV13	-	TRBJ1-5	-	CASSKGLQHQPQHF	TGTGCCAGCAGCAAGGGGTTACAGCATCAGCCCCAGCATTTT
TRBV6-5	TRBD1	TRBJ2-7	-	CASRITGGFEQYF	TGTGCCAGCAGGATCACAGGGGGGTTCGAGCAGTACTTC
TRBV6-6	TRBD2	TRBJ2-1	-	CASSLELAEPYNEQFF	TGTGCCAGCAGTCTCGAACTAGCGGAGCCCTACAATGAGCAGTTCTTC
TRBV5-4	TRBD1	TRBJ2-7	-	CASSSPAGGNEQYF	TGTGCCAGCAGCTCCCCGGCAGGGGGCAACGAGCAGTACTTC
TRBV19	TRBD2	TRBJ2-1	-	CASTLDGTSGTYNEQFF	TGTGCCAGTACCCTGGACGGGACTAGCGGGACCTACAATGAGCAGTTCTTC
TRBV19	TRBD1	TRBJ2-7	few	CASSIAKGQGAAYEQYF	TGTGCCAGTAGTATAGCGAAGGGACAGGGTGCAGCCTACGAGCAGTACTTC
TRBV5-1	-	TRBJ1-3	-	CASSLDRASGNTIYF	TGCGCCAGCAGCTTGGACAGGGCCTCTGGAAACACCATATATTTT
TRBV14	TRBD2	TRBJ2-1	-	CASSHYSGSSYNEQFF	TGTGCCAGCAGCCACTATAGCGGGAGCTCCTACAATGAGCAGTTCTTC